This T cell receptor (beta chain) was identified in a study of beta chain features in type 1 diabetes. This clone was detected only a few times. What it binds is unknown. cDNA synthesis used the whole RNA isolate, giving expressed TCRB sequences. Assay used: immunoSEQ multiplex PCR; TCRdb lists only in-frame clones, some missing. The repertoire holds about 700,000 clones, with around an eighth as singletons. Regarding the study as a whole: Type 1 diabetes patients had TCRB CDR3s that were shorter (moderately but significantly so) in all four CD4+ subsets.

The source of this sequence is a man in his late teens or twenties with type 1 diabetes. What was sequenced was naive CD4+ T cells from blood.

CDR3 protein: CAISEDLFEGADEQFF. The CDR3 nucleotides read TGTGCCATCAGTGAGGATTTGTTTGAGGGGGCGGATGAGCAGTTCTTC. The chain has TRBV10-3 and TRBJ2-1, with TRBD1 matching 7 bases. V was clipped by 2 bases and J by 8 bases; unmatched bases: 12. The CDR3 contains 16 residues. Germline V gene data show CDR1 as ENHRY and CDR2 as SYGVKD.